The rows below give T cell receptor beta chains drawn from one sample of a study of blood T cells in healthy people across ages. MiXCR, applied by TCRdb to the 5' RACE reads, yields one record per CDR3 protein. The table lists 1.5 million to 1.8 million distinct CDR3 sequences, roughly two fifths of them singletons, with under 5% in the top ten. Source material: blood. These receptors all come from a woman aged 18-29 years in good health. The CDR3 runs from the conserved cysteine through the conserved F or W. D genes are given only for firm matches. Expanded clones get a size class; other rows say once, few or many, or leave the size out.

v_gene: TRBV9; abundance: .; d_gene: .; j_gene: TRBJ1-1; CDR3nt: TGTGCCAGCAGCCACGACGGGGAAGCTTTCTTT; CDR3aa: CASSHDGEAFF
v_gene: TRBV24-1; abundance: .; d_gene: TRBD2; j_gene: TRBJ2-3; CDR3nt: TGTGCCACCAGTGTTGGTAGCGGGAGGGCCGGGAACACAGATACGCAGTATTTT; CDR3aa: CATSVGSGRAGNTDTQYF
v_gene: TRBV27; abundance: .; d_gene: .; j_gene: TRBJ1-2; CDR3nt: TGTGCCAGCAGCCATAGACAGACCTATGGCTACACCTTC; CDR3aa: CASSHRQTYGYTF
v_gene: TRBV18; abundance: .; d_gene: .; j_gene: TRBJ1-6; CDR3nt: TGTGCCAGCTCAGGGCAAGATTCACCCCTCCACTTT; CDR3aa: CASSGQDSPLHF
v_gene: TRBV27; abundance: .; d_gene: .; j_gene: TRBJ2-5; CDR3nt: TGTGCCAGCAGTTTATTGGGGGGTCGAGAGACCCAGTACTTC; CDR3aa: CASSLLGGRETQYF
v_gene: TRBV7-2; abundance: .; d_gene: .; j_gene: TRBJ1-6; CDR3nt: TGTGCCAGCAGCGTAGACGGGAATTCACCCCTCCACTTT; CDR3aa: CASSVDGNSPLHF
v_gene: TRBV4-2; abundance: .; d_gene: .; j_gene: TRBJ2-5; CDR3nt: TGTGCCAGCAGCCCTACATTCCATGAGCAGTACTTC; CDR3aa: CASSPTFHEQYF
v_gene: TRBV18; abundance: many; d_gene: .; j_gene: TRBJ2-5; CDR3nt: TGTGCCAGCTCACCATCCCCTACAGGAGAGACCCAGTACTTC; CDR3aa: CASSPSPTGETQYF
v_gene: TRBV12-3/TRBV12-4; abundance: few; d_gene: TRBD1; j_gene: TRBJ1-2; CDR3nt: TGTGCCAGCAGCCTTACCGGACAGGGAGGCTACACCTTC; CDR3aa: CASSLTGQGGYTF
v_gene: TRBV9; abundance: .; d_gene: .; j_gene: TRBJ1-2; CDR3nt: TGTGCCGGCAGCGTAGCTTCGGCAGGGTATGGCTACACCTTC; CDR3aa: CAGSVASAGYGYTF
v_gene: TRBV20-1; abundance: few; d_gene: TRBD1; j_gene: TRBJ1-2; CDR3nt: TGCAGTGCTATCCGACAGGGGGCCATCTACTATGGCTACACCTTC; CDR3aa: CSAIRQGAIYYGYTF
v_gene: TRBV18; abundance: .; d_gene: TRBD1; j_gene: TRBJ2-5; CDR3nt: TGTGCCAGCTCACCAGGACAGGGTGAGGAGACCCAGTACTTC; CDR3aa: CASSPGQGEETQYF
v_gene: TRBV12-3/TRBV12-4; abundance: once; d_gene: .; j_gene: TRBJ2-7; CDR3nt: TGTGCCAGCAGTTTGCTCGCCAGGGACGAGCAGTACTTC; CDR3aa: CASSLLARDEQYF
v_gene: TRBV12-3/TRBV12-4; abundance: .; d_gene: TRBD1; j_gene: TRBJ2-2; CDR3nt: TGTTCCAGCACGCACCCGGGACAGGTTAATCGCGGGGAGCTGTTTTTT; CDR3aa: CSSTHPGQVNRGELFF
v_gene: TRBV7-9; abundance: few; d_gene: TRBD1; j_gene: TRBJ1-2; CDR3nt: TGTGCCAGCAGCTTACTAGACAGGGGTAACTATGGCTACACCTTC; CDR3aa: CASSLLDRGNYGYTF
v_gene: TRBV6-5; abundance: few; d_gene: .; j_gene: TRBJ2-2; CDR3nt: TGTGCCAGCAGGGAAACTAGCCTCAACGGGGAGCTGTTTTTT; CDR3aa: CASRETSLNGELFF
v_gene: TRBV7-9; abundance: few; d_gene: .; j_gene: TRBJ2-1; CDR3nt: TGTGCCAGCAGCACCCGGGACATCTACAATGAGCAGTTCTTC; CDR3aa: CASSTRDIYNEQFF
v_gene: TRBV12-3/TRBV12-4; abundance: few; d_gene: TRBD1; j_gene: TRBJ1-2; CDR3nt: TGTGCCAGCAGCCCTACAGGGGTCCTGGGGGGCTACACCTTC; CDR3aa: CASSPTGVLGGYTF
v_gene: TRBV7-2; abundance: .; d_gene: TRBD1; j_gene: TRBJ2-3; CDR3nt: TGTGCCAGCAGCCCGACAGGGGCGAATACGCAGTATTTT; CDR3aa: CASSPTGANTQYF
v_gene: TRBV21-1; abundance: .; d_gene: .; j_gene: TRBJ1-2; CDR3nt: .; CDR3aa: CASSKHSLYGCTF
v_gene: TRBV10-1; abundance: .; d_gene: .; j_gene: TRBJ2-3; CDR3nt: TGCGCCAGCAGTGGTTTGCTAGCACAAGATACGCAGTATTTT; CDR3aa: CASSGLLAQDTQYF
v_gene: TRBV29-1; abundance: .; d_gene: TRBD1; j_gene: TRBJ2-3; CDR3nt: TGCAGCGTCGCCCGAATGGGACAGGAAGACACAGATACGCAGTATTTT; CDR3aa: CSVARMGQEDTDTQYF
v_gene: TRBV2; abundance: few; d_gene: TRBD2; j_gene: TRBJ2-1; CDR3nt: TGTGCCAGCAGTCTCGGGACTACCGAAGATGAGCAGTTCTTC; CDR3aa: CASSLGTTEDEQFF
v_gene: TRBV29-1; abundance: .; d_gene: TRBD1; j_gene: TRBJ2-7; CDR3nt: TGCAGCGCGGACAGGGGCAATGAGCAGTACTTC; CDR3aa: CSADRGNEQYF
v_gene: TRBV11-2; abundance: .; d_gene: .; j_gene: TRBJ2-7; CDR3nt: TGTGCCAGCAGCTCTCGGACTTCCACTTCCTACAATGAGCAGTACTTC; CDR3aa: CASSSRTSTSYNEQYF
v_gene: TRBV5-5; abundance: .; d_gene: TRBD2; j_gene: TRBJ2-4; CDR3nt: TGTGCCAGCAGCTGGATCGAGTGGGGGGGAGGGGAGCAGTACTTC; CDR3aa: CASSWIEWGGGEQYF
v_gene: TRBV28; abundance: .; d_gene: .; j_gene: TRBJ2-1; CDR3nt: TGTGCCAGCAGTTTTCGGGCGGGCCCGCCCTACAATGAGCAGTTCTTC; CDR3aa: CASSFRAGPPYNEQFF
v_gene: TRBV29-1; abundance: .; d_gene: .; j_gene: TRBJ1-2; CDR3nt: TGCAGCGCGAGAAACGGCCCTTCCTATGGCTACACCTTC; CDR3aa: CSARNGPSYGYTF
v_gene: TRBV9; abundance: few; d_gene: .; j_gene: TRBJ2-3; CDR3nt: TGTGCCAGCAGCGTAGGGGCTATAGATGGCGCAGATACGCAGTATTTT; CDR3aa: CASSVGAIDGADTQYF
v_gene: TRBV28; abundance: .; d_gene: .; j_gene: TRBJ1-6; CDR3nt: TGTGCCAGCAGTTCCCACCAATCGGACAGACGGCCCCACTTT; CDR3aa: CASSSHQSDRRPHF
v_gene: TRBV6-1; abundance: .; d_gene: TRBD1; j_gene: TRBJ2-6; CDR3nt: TGTGCCAGCAGCCGTCCGGACAGGGCTATTTCTGGGGCCAACGTCCTGACTTTC; CDR3aa: CASSRPDRAISGANVLTF
v_gene: TRBV27; abundance: .; d_gene: TRBD2; j_gene: TRBJ2-7; CDR3nt: TGTGCCAGCAGGGAAGGACTAGCGGGGTACTACGAGCAGTACTTC; CDR3aa: CASREGLAGYYEQYF
v_gene: TRBV20-1; abundance: .; d_gene: .; j_gene: TRBJ1-1; CDR3nt: TGCAGTGCTAGGGACAAATTGAACACTGAAGCTTTCTTT; CDR3aa: CSARDKLNTEAFF
v_gene: TRBV28; abundance: few; d_gene: .; j_gene: TRBJ1-5; CDR3nt: TGTGCCAGCAGGGAAGGACAGATTCAGCCCCGGCATTTT; CDR3aa: CASREGQIQPRHF
v_gene: TRBV28; abundance: .; d_gene: .; j_gene: TRBJ2-3; CDR3nt: TGTGCCAGCAGTAAAGTCCCGACAGATACGCAGTATTTT; CDR3aa: CASSKVPTDTQYF
v_gene: TRBV13; abundance: .; d_gene: TRBD2; j_gene: TRBJ2-3; CDR3nt: TGTGCCAGCAGCGTACCGGGACTAGCGCTTGATACGCAGTATTTT; CDR3aa: CASSVPGLALDTQYF
v_gene: TRBV9; abundance: .; d_gene: .; j_gene: TRBJ2-3; CDR3nt: TGTGCCAGCAGCTCATCCACTGGGGTCGCAGATACGCAGTATTTT; CDR3aa: CASSSSTGVADTQYF
v_gene: TRBV7-2; abundance: .; d_gene: .; j_gene: TRBJ2-7; CDR3nt: TGTGCCAGCAGCTTAAAGGGGAGTACCTACGAGCAGTACTTC; CDR3aa: CASSLKGSTYEQYF
v_gene: TRBV27; abundance: .; d_gene: .; j_gene: TRBJ1-6; CDR3nt: TGTGCCAGCAGCCTGTCGCTGACCTATAATTCACCCCTCCACTTT; CDR3aa: CASSLSLTYNSPLHF
v_gene: TRBV25-1; abundance: .; d_gene: .; j_gene: TRBJ1-2; CDR3nt: TGTGCCAGCAGTGACAACCGGGACGCCGAACGGGGCTACACCTTC; CDR3aa: CASSDNRDAERGYTF
v_gene: TRBV6-6; abundance: few; d_gene: .; j_gene: TRBJ1-5; CDR3nt: TGTGCCAGCTACTATTCGGGGGCGAACAATCAGCCCCAGCATTTT; CDR3aa: CASYYSGANNQPQHF
v_gene: TRBV20-1; abundance: .; d_gene: .; j_gene: TRBJ2-3; CDR3nt: TGCAGTGCTAGGCAATTCAGGGACACCACAGATACGCAGTATTTT; CDR3aa: CSARQFRDTTDTQYF
v_gene: TRBV5-6; abundance: .; d_gene: .; j_gene: TRBJ1-2; CDR3nt: TGTGCCAGCAGCTGGGATTACTCAGGGGTCCTTGGCTACACCTTC; CDR3aa: CASSWDYSGVLGYTF
v_gene: TRBV7-2; abundance: .; d_gene: TRBD1; j_gene: TRBJ2-7; CDR3nt: TGTGCCAGCAGCCCTGTCCCAGGGGGCCCCTACGAGCAGTACTTC; CDR3aa: CASSPVPGGPYEQYF
v_gene: TRBV20-1; abundance: .; d_gene: .; j_gene: TRBJ2-7; CDR3nt: TGCAGTGCTAGTAGTACAGTAGCAACCTACGAGCAGTACTTC; CDR3aa: CSASSTVATYEQYF
v_gene: TRBV20-1; abundance: .; d_gene: .; j_gene: TRBJ2-5; CDR3nt: TGCAGTGCTAGAGATGGGGGCGCAGGAAGGGAGACCCAGTACTTC; CDR3aa: CSARDGGAGRETQYF
v_gene: TRBV20-1; abundance: once; d_gene: .; j_gene: TRBJ1-1; CDR3nt: TGCAGTGCGAAGGGGGGAGGGAACACTGAAGCTTTCTTT; CDR3aa: CSAKGGGNTEAFF